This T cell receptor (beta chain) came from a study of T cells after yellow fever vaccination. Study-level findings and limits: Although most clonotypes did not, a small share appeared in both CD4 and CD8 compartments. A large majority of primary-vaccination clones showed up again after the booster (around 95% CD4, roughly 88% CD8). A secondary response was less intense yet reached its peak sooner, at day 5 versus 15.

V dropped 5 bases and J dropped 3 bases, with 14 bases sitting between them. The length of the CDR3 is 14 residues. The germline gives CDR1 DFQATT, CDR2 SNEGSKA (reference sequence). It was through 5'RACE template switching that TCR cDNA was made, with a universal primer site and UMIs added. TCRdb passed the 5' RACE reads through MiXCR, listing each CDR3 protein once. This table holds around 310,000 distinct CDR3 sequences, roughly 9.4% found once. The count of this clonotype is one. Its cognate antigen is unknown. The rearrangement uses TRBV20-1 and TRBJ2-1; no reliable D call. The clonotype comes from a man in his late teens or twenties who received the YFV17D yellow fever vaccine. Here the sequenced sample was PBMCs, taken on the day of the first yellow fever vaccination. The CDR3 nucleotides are TGCAGTGCTGCTGACACACCGATCTACAATGAGCAGTTCTTC. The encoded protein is CSAADTPIYNEQFF.